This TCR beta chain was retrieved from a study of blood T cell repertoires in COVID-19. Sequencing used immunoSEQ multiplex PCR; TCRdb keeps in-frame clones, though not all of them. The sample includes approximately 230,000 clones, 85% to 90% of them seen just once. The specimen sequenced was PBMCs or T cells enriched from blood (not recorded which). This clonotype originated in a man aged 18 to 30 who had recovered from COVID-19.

The CDR3 DNA reads TGTGCCATCAGTGAAGGTTCCGGACAGTTTCAGCCCCAGCATTTT. This encodes CAISEGSGQFQPQHF. This chain joins TRBV10-3 and TRBJ1-5; the D gene is possibly TRBD1 (6 bases). The CDR3 runs 15 residues. V dropped 3 bases and J dropped 6 bases, with 15 bases sitting between them. Looked up from germline, CDR1 is ENHRY and CDR2 is SYGVKD.